This is a list of T cell receptor beta chains from one sample in a study of T cells after yellow fever vaccination. From the 5' RACE reads, TCRdb called clonotypes with MiXCR, one entry per CDR3 protein. Of 300,000 to 350,000 distinct CDR3 sequences listed, approximately 4% are singletons. The sequencing used PBMCs, collected 15 days after the yellow fever booster vaccination. These TCRs come from a man aged 18 to 29 who received the YFV17D yellow fever vaccine. Both conserved end residues are part of each CDR3. D genes are given only for firm matches. Some rows mark clone size as missing; the rest say once, few, many or name a class of expanded clone.

size	D	J	V	DNA	CDR3
NA	NA	TRBJ2-7	TRBV27	TGTGCCAGCAGTATCAGGGTGGGCCCCTACGAGCAGTACTTC	CASSIRVGPYEQYF
many	NA	TRBJ2-3	TRBV28	TGTGCCAGCAGTATCGGGGCAACGGGGGATACGCAGTATTTT	CASSIGATGDTQYF
many	NA	TRBJ2-1	TRBV5-1	TGCGCCAGCAGCTTGGCGGCTAGCTCCGATGAGCAGTTCTTC	CASSLAASSDEQFF
many	NA	TRBJ1-1	TRBV12-3/TRBV12-4	TGTGCCAGCCGCATAACTGAAGCTTTCTTT	CASRITEAFF
many	NA	TRBJ2-3	TRBV29-1	TGCAGCGTTGAAGGGTTTGATGATACGCAGTATTTT	CSVEGFDDTQYF
many	TRBD2	TRBJ2-1	TRBV11-2	TGTGCCAGCAGCCCTATCGGGACTAGCGGGGGGTCGAATGAGCAGTTCTTC	CASSPIGTSGGSNEQFF
many	TRBD2	TRBJ2-6	TRBV20-1	TGCAGTGCTAGAGATCGGAGACTAGCGGGGAGCTCTGGGGCCAACGTCCTGACTTTC	CSARDRRLAGSSGANVLTF
many	TRBD2	TRBJ2-5	TRBV5-1	TGCGCCAGCAGCTCCGGACTAGCGGGCTTTAAGACCCAGTACTTC	CASSSGLAGFKTQYF
many	TRBD2	TRBJ2-3	TRBV7-2	TGTGCCATCCTACTAGCGGGGGCGGGAGATACGCAGTATTTT	CAILLAGAGDTQYF
few	TRBD2	TRBJ2-2	TRBV7-9	TGTGCCAGCAGCTTGTACGCGGGGGTCGACACCGGGGAGCTGTTTTTT	CASSLYAGVDTGELFF
many	TRBD2	TRBJ2-1	TRBV11-2	TGTGCCAGCAGCGACTGGACTAGCGGGGGGGCAAAAGATGAGCAGTTCTTC	CASSDWTSGGAKDEQFF
few	NA	TRBJ1-2	TRBV7-9	TGTGCCAGCATCCCGCAGTGGATCGCGGGCTACACCTTC	CASIPQWIAGYTF
many	TRBD2	TRBJ2-5	TRBV29-1	TGCAGCGTTGAGCCCGGGACTAGAGAGACCCAGTACTTC	CSVEPGTRETQYF
many	NA	TRBJ1-5	TRBV27	TGTGCCAGCAGTTTAGTTTCCTCTAGCAATCAGCCCCAGCATTTT	CASSLVSSSNQPQHF
NA	TRBD1	TRBJ1-2	TRBV4-3	TGCGCCAGCAGCCAAGAATTGACAGGGGAAGGCTACACCTTC	CASSQELTGEGYTF
few	NA	TRBJ1-1	TRBV20-1	TGCAGTGCCAGCACTGAAGCTTTCTTT	CSASTEAFF
few	NA	TRBJ2-7	TRBV7-3	TGTGCCAGCAGCCCCCTGGGCGGATCTACCTACGAGCAGTACTTC	CASSPLGGSTYEQYF
many	TRBD2	TRBJ2-5	TRBV4-1	TGCGCCAGCAGCCAAGAACCAAGCGGGGGGTGGGAGACCCAGTACTTC	CASSQEPSGGWETQYF
many	NA	TRBJ1-2	TRBV7-2	TGTGCCAGCAGCTTAGGAGCAGCTAACTATGGCTACACCTTC	CASSLGAANYGYTF
NA	NA	TRBJ2-5	TRBV7-2	TGTGCCAGCAGCTTAGGCTGGGCCTCTGAGACCCAGTACTTC	CASSLGWASETQYF
many	TRBD1	TRBJ2-5	TRBV10-3	TGTGCCATCAAGGGGGCAGAGACCCAGTACTTC	CAIKGAETQYF
few	NA	TRBJ1-1	TRBV28	TGTGCCAGCAGTGCCACGGACCGGGACCTAACTGAAGCTTTCTTT	CASSATDRDLTEAFF
NA	TRBD1	TRBJ1-3	TRBV6-6	TGTGCCAGCAGTTACCTGACAGGGCCAGGAAACACCATATATTTT	CASSYLTGPGNTIYF
NA	TRBD2	TRBJ2-1	TRBV20-1	TGCAGTGCTAGTCGTCTAGCGGGGACTTCCTACAATGAGCAGTTCTTC	CSASRLAGTSYNEQFF